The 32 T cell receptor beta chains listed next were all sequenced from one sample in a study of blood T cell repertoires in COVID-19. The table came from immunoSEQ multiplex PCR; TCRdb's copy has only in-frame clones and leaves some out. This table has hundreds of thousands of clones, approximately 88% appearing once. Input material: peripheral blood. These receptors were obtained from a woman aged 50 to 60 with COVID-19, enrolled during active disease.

The CDR3 nucleotides read TGTGCCAGTACAGGGGCGTCCTACGAGCAGTACTTC. Protein sequence: CASTGASYEQYF. This rearrangement joins TRBV19 to TRBJ2-7, with a tentative D call TRBD1 (6 bases). CDR1 is LNHDA, CDR2 SQIVND, per germline (reference sequence). The ends were cut back, 7 bases at V and 1 base at J, with 8 bases in the middle. The CDR3 totals 12 residues.

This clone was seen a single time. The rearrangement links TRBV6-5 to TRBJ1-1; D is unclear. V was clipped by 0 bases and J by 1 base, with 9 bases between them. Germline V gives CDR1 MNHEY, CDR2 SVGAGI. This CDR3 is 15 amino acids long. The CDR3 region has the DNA TGTGCCAGCAGTTACTCGAGACTCTCGAACACTGAAGCTTTCTTT. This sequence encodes CASSYSRLSNTEAFF.

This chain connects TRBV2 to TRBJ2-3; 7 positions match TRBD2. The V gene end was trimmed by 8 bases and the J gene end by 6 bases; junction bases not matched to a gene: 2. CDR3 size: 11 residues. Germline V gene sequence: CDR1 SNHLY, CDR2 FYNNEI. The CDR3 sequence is CASLRGDTQYF. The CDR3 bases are TGTGCCAGCCTGCGGGGGGATACGCAGTATTTT. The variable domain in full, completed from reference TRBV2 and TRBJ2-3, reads EPEVTQTPSHQVTQMGQEVILRCVPISNHLYFYWYRQILGQKVEFLVSFYNNEISEKSEIFDDQFSVERPDGSNFTLKIRSTKLEDSAMYFCASLRGDTQYFGPGTRLTVL.

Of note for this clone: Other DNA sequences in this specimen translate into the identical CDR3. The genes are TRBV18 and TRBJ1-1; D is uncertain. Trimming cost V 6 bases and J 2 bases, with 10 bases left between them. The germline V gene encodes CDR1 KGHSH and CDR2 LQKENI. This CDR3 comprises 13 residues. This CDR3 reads CASSLTENTEAFF. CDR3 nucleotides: TGTGCCAGCTCCCTGACTGAAAACACTGAAGCTTTCTTT.

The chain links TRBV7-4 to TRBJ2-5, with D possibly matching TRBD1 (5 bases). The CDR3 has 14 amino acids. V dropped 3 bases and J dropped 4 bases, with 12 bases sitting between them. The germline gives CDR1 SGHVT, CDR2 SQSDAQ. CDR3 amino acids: CASSFRKRGETQYF. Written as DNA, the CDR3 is TGTGCCAGCAGCTTTCGGAAAAGGGGAGAGACCCAGTACTTC. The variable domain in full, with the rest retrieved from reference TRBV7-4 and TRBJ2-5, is GAGVSQSPRYKVAKRGRDVALRCDSISGHVTLYWYRQTLGQGSEVLTYSQSDAQRDKSGRPSGRFSAERPERSVSTLKIQRTEQGDSAVYLCASSFRKRGETQYFGPGTRLLVL.

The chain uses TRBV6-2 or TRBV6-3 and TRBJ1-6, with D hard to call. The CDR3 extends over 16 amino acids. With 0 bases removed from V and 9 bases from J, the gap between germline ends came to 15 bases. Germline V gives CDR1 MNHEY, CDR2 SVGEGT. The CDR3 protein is CASSYSPGGEGSPLHF. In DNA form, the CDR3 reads TGTGCCAGCAGTTACTCCCCTGGAGGCGAGGGTTCACCCCTCCACTTT.

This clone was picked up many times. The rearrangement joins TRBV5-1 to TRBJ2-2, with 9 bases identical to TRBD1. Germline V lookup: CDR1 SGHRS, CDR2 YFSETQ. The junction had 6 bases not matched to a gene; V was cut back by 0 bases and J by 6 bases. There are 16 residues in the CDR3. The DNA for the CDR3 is TGCGCCAGCAGCTTGGTGGACAGGGGAAACTCCGGGGAGCTGTTTTTT. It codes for CASSLVDRGNSGELFF.

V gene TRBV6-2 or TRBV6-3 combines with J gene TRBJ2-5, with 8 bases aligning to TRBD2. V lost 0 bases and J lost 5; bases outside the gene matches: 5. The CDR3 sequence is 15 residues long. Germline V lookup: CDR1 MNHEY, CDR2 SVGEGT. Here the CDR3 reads CASSYSITGGETQYF. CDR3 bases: TGTGCCAGCAGTTACTCGATTACGGGGGGGGAGACCCAGTACTTC.

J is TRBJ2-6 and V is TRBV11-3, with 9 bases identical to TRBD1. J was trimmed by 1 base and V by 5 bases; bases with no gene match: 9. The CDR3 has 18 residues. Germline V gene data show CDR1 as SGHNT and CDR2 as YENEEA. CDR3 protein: CASSLGQGETSGANVLTF. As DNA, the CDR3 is TGTGCCAGCAGCCTGGGACAGGGAGAAACTTCTGGGGCCAACGTCCTGACTTTC.

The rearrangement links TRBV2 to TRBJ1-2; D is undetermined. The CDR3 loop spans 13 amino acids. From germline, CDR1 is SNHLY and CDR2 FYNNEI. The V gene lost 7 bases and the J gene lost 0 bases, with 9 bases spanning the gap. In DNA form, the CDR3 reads TGTGCCAGCAAACGACGGGCTAACTATGGCTACACCTTC. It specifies CASKRRANYGYTF.

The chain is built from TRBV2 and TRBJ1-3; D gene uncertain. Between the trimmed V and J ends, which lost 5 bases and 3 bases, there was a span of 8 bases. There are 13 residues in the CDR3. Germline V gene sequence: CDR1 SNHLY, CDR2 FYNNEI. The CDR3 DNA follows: TGTGCCAGCAGTTGGGAGGTTGGAAACACCATATATTTT. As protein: CASSWEVGNTIYF.

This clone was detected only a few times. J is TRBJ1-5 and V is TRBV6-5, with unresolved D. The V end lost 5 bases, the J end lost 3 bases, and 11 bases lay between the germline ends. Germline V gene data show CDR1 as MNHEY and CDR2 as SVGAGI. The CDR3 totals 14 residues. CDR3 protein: CASSPFSANQPQHF. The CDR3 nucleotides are TGTGCCAGCAGTCCCTTCAGCGCCAATCAGCCCCAGCATTTT.

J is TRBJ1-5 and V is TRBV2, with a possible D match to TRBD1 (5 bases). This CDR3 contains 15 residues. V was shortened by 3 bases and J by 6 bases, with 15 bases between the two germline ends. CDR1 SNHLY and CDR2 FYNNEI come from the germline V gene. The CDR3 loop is CASSESTVWSQPQHF. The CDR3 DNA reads TGTGCCAGCAGTGAGTCGACAGTTTGGAGTCAGCCCCAGCATTTT.

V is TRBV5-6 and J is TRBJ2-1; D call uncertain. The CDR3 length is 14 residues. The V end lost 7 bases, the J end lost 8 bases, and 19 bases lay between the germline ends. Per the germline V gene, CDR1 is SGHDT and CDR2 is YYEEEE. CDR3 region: CASLTYSAPHEQFF. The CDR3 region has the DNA TGTGCCAGCTTGACTTACTCCGCCCCGCATGAGCAGTTCTTC.

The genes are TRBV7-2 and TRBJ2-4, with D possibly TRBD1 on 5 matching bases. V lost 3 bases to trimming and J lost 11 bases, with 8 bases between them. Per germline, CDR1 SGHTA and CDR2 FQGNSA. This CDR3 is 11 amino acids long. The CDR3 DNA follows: TGTGCCAGCAGCTTTCAAGGGGTTCAGTACTTC. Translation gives CASSFQGVQYF. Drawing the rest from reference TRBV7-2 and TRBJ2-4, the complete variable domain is GAGVSQSPSNKVTEKGKDVELRCDPISGHTALYWYRQSLGQGLEFLIYFQGNSAPDKSGLPSDRFSAERTGGSVSTLTIQRTQQEDSAVYLCASSFQGVQYFGAGTRLSVL.

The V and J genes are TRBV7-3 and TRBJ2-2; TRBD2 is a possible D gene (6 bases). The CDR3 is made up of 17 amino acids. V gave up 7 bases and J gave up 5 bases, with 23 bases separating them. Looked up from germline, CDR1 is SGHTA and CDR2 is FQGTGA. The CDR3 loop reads CASTSQSGRMSTGELFF. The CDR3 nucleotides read TGTGCCAGCACCTCCCAGAGCGGGCGAATGTCGACCGGGGAGCTGTTTTTT.

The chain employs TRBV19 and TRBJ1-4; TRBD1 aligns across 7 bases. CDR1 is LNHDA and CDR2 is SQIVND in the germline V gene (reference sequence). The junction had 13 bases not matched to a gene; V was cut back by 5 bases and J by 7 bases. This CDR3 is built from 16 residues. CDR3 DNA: TGTGCCAGTAGTCCCACCCAGACAGGGTGGAGTGAAAAACTGTTTTTT. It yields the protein CASSPTQTGWSEKLFF.

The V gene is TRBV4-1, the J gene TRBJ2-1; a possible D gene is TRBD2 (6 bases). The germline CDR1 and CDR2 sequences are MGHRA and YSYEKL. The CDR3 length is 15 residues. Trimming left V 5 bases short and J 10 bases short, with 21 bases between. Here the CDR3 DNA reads TGCGCCAGCAGCGTTCAGGGTACGGGTCGGGGGGAGCAGTTCTTC. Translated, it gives CASSVQGTGRGEQFF.

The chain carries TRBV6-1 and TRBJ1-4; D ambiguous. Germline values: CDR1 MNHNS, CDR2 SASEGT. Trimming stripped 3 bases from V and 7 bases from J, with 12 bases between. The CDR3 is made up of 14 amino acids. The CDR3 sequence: CASSDISRSEKLFF. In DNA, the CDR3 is TGTGCCAGCAGTGACATTAGTAGGAGTGAAAAACTGTTTTTT.

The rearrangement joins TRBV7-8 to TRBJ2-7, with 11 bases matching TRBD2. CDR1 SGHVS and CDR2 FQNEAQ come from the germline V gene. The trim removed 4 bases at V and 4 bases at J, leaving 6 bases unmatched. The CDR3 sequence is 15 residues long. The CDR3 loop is CASSSTSGGAYEQYF. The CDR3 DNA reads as TGTGCCAGCAGCTCTACTAGCGGGGGCGCATACGAGCAGTACTTC.

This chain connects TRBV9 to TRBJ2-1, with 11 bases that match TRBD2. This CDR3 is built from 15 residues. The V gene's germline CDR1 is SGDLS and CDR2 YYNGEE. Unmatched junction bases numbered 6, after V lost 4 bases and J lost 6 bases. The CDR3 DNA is TGTGCCAGCAGCTCTATACTAGCGGGGGTCAATGAGCAGTTCTTC. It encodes CASSSILAGVNEQFF.

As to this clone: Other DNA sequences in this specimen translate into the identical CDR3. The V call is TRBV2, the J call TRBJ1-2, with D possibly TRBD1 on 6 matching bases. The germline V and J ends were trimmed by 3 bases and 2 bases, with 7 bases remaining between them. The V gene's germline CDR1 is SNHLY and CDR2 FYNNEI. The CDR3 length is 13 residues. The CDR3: CASSETGNYGYTF. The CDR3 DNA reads TGTGCCAGCAGTGAGACAGGAAACTATGGCTACACCTTC.

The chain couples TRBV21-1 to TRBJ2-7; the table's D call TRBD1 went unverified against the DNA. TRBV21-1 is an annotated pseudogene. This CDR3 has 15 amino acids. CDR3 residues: CASSKNGTRAYEQYF. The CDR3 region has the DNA TGTGCCAGCAGCAAGAACGGGACAAGGGCCTACGAGCAGTACTTC.

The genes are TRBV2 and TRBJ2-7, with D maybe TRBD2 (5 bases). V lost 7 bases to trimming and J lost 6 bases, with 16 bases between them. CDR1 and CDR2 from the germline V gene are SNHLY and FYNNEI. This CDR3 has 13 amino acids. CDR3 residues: CASKYSLASEQYF. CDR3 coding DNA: TGTGCCAGCAAATATAGTCTAGCTTCCGAGCAGTACTTC.

CDR3: CASSETGGYGYTF. CDR3 sequence (DNA): TGTGCCAGCAGCGAGACAGGCGGCTATGGCTACACCTTC. This chain links TRBV6-4 with TRBJ1-2; D is possibly TRBD1 (6 bases). V was cut by 6 bases and J by 4 bases, with 12 bases left in between. This CDR3 is built from 13 residues. The germline gives CDR1 MRHNA, CDR2 SNTAGT.

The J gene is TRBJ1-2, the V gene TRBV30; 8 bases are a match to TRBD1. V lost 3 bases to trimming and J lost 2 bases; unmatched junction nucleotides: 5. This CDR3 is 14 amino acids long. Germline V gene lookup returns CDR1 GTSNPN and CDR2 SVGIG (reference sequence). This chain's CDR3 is CAWRADRGNYGYTF. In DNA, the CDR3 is TGTGCCTGGAGGGCCGACAGGGGAAACTATGGCTACACCTTC. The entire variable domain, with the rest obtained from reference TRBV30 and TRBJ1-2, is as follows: SQTIHQWPATLVQPVGSPLSLECTVEGTSNPNLYWYRQAAGRGLQLLFYSVGIGQISSEVPQNLSASRPQDRQFILSSKKLLLSDSGFYLCAWRADRGNYGYTFGSGTRLTVV.

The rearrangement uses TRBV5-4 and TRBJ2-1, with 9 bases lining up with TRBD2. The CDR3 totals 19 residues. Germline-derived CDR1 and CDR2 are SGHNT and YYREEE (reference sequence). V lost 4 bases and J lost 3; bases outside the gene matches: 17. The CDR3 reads CASSTGGRLAGLVYNEQFF. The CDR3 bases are TGTGCCAGCAGCACCGGGGGGCGCCTAGCGGGGTTAGTCTACAATGAGCAGTTCTTC.

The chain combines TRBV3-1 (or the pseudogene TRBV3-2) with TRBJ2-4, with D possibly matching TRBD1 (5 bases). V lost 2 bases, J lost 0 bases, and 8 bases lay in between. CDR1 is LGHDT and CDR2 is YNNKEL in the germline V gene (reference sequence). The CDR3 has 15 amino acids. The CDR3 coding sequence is TGTGCCAGCAGCCAACTTACAGGAGCCAAAAACATTCAGTACTTC. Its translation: CASSQLTGAKNIQYF.

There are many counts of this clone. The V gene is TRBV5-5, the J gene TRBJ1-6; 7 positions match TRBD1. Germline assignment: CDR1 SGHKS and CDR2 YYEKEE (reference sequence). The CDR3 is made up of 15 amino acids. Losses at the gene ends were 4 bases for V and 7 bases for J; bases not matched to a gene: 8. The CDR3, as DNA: TGTGCCAGCAGCGCCCACCAGGACAGGAATTCACCCCTCCACTTT. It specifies CASSAHQDRNSPLHF.

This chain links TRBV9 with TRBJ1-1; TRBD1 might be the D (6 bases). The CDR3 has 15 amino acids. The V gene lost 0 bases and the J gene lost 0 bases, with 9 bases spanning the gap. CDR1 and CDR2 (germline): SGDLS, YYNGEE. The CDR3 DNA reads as TGTGCCAGCAGCGTAGTAACAGGGATGAACACTGAAGCTTTCTTT. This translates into CASSVVTGMNTEAFF.

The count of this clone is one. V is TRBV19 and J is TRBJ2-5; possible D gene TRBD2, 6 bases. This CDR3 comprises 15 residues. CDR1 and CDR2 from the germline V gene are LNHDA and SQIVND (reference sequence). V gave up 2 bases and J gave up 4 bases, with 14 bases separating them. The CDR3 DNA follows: TGTGCCAGTAGTATAATGGGCGCCGGGGGAGAGACCCAGTACTTC. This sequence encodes CASSIMGAGGETQYF.

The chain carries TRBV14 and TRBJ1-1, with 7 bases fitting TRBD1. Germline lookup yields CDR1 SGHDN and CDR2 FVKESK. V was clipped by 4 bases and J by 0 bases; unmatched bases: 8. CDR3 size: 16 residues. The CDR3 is CASSRTMGQMNTEAFF. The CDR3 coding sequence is TGTGCCAGCAGCCGAACTATGGGACAGATGAACACTGAAGCTTTCTTT.